This T cell receptor (beta chain) derives from a study of PD-L1 blockade in urothelial cancer. Looking at the study overall: Median blood clonality was roughly 0.078, with tens of thousands of unique TCRs.

Noted time point: peripheral blood 6 weeks after treatment start. Each patient supplied 1 to 8 pretreatment and on-treatment samples. CDR3 length equals 15 residues. Trimming took 1 base from V and 2 from J; bases not matched to a gene: 0. CDR1 is SGHRS, CDR2 YFSETQ, per germline. Whole-study findings and limits: Expansion of tumor-associated blood clones at 3 weeks was greater in durable-benefit patients. Clonality of blood TCR below the median before treatment predicted better survival.

Data came from immunoSEQ multiplex PCR; TCRdb stores just in-frame clones and leaves some out. Altogether around 48,000 clones are present, around 87% being singletons, with the ten largest covering under 11%. About this clone: Its antigen is currently unknown.

This clonotype was obtained from a man aged 55 to 70 with urothelial cancer. The gene calls are TRBV5-1 and TRBJ2-6; 7 bases align to TRBD2. Material: PBMCs, obtained around atezolizumab (anti-PD-L1) treatment. The CDR3 region is CASSLTSAGANVLTF. DNA for the CDR3: TGCGCCAGCAGCTTGACTAGCGCTGGGGCCAACGTCCTGACTTTC.